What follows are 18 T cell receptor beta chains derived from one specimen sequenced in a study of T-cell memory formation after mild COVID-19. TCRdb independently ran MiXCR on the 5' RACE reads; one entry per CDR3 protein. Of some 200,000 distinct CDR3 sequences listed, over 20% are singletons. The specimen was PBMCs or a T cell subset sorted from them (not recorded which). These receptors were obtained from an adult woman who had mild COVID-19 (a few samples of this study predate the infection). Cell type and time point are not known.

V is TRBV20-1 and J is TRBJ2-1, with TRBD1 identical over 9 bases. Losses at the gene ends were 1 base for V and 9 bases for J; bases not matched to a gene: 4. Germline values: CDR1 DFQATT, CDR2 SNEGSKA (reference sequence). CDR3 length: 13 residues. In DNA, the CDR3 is TGCAGTGCTAGAGGGGACAGGGTCTTTGAGCAGTTCTTC. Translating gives CSARGDRVFEQFF.

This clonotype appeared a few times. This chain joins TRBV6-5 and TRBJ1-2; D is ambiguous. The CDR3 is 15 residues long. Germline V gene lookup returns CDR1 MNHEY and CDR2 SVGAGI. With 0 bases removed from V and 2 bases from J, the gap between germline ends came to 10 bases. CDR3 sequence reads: CASSYSSDLNYGYTF. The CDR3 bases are TGTGCCAGCAGTTACTCTTCAGACTTGAACTATGGCTACACCTTC.

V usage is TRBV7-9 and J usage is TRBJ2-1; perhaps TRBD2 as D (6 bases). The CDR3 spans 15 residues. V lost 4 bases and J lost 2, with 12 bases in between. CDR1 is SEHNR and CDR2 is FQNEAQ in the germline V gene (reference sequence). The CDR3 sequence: CASSWSSGTYNEQFF. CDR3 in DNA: TGTGCCAGCAGCTGGAGTAGCGGCACCTACAATGAGCAGTTCTTC.

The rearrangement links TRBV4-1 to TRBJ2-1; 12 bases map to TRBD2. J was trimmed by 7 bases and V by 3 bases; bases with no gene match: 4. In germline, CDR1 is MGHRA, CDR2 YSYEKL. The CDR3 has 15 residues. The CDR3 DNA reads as TGCGCCAGCAGCCAGCTAGCGGGGGGGCCGAATGAGCAGTTCTTC. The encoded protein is CASSQLAGGPNEQFF.

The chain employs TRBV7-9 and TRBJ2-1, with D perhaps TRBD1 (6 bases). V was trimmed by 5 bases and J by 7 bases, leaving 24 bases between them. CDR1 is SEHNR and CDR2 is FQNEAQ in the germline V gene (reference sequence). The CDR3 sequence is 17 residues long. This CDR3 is CASSRTSTGYGGNEQFF. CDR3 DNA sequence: TGTGCCAGCAGCCGCACCAGTACAGGGTATGGAGGAAATGAGCAGTTCTTC. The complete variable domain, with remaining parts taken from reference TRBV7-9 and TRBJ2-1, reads DTGVSQNPRHKITKRGQNVTFRCDPISEHNRLYWYRQTLGQGPEFLTYFQNEAQLEKSRLLSDRFSAERPKGSFSTLEIQRTEQGDSAMYLCASSRTSTGYGGNEQFFGPGTRLTVL.

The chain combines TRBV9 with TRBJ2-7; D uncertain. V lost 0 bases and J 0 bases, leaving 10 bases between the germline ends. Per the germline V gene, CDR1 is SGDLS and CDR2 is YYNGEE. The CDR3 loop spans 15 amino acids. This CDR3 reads CASSVEGNPSYEQYF. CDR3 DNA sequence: TGTGCCAGCAGCGTAGAAGGGAACCCCTCCTACGAGCAGTACTTC.

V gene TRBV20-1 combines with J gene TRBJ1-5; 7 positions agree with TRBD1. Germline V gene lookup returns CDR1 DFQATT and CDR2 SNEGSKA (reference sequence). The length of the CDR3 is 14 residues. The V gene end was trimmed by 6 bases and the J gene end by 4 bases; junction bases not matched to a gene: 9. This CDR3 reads CSAHTGTANQPQHF. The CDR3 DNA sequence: TGCAGTGCCCATACAGGGACAGCTAATCAGCCCCAGCATTTT.

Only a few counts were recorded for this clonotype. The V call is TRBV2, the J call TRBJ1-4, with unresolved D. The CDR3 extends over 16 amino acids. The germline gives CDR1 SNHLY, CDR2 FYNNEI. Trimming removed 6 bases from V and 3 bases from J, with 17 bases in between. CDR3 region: CASSQTPPEANEKLFF. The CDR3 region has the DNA TGTGCCAGCAGCCAGACGCCTCCCGAGGCTAATGAAAAACTGTTTTTT.

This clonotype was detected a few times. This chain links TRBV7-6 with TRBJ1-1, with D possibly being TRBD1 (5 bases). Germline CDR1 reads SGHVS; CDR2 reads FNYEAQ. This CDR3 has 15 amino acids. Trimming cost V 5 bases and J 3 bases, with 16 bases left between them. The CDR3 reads CASSMSRDGDTEAFF. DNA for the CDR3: TGTGCCAGCAGCATGTCCCGGGACGGGGACACTGAAGCTTTCTTT.

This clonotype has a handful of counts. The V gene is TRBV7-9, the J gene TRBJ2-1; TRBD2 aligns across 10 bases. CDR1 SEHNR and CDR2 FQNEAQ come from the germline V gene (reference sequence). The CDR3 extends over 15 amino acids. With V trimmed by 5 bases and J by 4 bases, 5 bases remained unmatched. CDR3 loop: CASSVSGRPYNEQFF. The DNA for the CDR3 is TGTGCCAGCAGCGTTAGCGGGAGGCCATACAATGAGCAGTTCTTC.

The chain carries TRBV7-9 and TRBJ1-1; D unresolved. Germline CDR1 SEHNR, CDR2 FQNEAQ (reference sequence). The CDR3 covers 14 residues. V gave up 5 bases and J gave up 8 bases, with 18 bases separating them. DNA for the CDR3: TGTGCCAGCAGCCCGAGTACAGCCCCCTGGGAAGCTTTCTTT. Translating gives CASSPSTAPWEAFF.

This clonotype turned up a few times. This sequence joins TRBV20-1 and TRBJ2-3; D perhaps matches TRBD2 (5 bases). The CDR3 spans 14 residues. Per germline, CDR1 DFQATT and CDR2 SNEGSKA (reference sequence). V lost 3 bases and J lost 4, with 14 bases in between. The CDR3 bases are TGCAGTGCTAGGACGTACGGGGTTGCAGATACGCAGTATTTT. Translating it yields CSARTYGVADTQYF.

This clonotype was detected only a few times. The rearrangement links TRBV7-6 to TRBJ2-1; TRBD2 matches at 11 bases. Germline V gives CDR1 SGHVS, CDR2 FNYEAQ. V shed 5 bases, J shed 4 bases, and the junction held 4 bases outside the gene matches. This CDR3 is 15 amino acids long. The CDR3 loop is CASSKGLAVYNEQFF. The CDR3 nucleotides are TGTGCCAGCAGCAAGGGACTAGCGGTTTACAATGAGCAGTTCTTC.

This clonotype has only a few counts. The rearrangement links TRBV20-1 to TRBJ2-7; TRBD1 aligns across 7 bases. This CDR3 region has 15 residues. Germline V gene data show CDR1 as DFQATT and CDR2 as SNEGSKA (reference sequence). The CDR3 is CRDIVNRGKTYEQYF. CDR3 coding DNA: TGCAGAGATATTGTAAACAGGGGCAAGACCTACGAGCAGTACTTC.

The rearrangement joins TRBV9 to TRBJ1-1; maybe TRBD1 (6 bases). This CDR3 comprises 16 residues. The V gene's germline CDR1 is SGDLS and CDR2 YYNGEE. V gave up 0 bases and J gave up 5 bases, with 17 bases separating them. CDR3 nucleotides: TGTGCCAGCAGCGTAGGTGGGGACACCATGCGAACTGAAGCTTTCTTT. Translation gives CASSVGGDTMRTEAFF.

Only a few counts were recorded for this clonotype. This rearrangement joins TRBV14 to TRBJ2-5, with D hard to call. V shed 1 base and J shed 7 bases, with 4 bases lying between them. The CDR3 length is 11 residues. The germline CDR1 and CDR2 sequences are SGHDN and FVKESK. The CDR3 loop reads CASSQGGTQYF. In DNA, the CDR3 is TGTGCCAGCAGCCAAGGCGGGACCCAGTACTTC.

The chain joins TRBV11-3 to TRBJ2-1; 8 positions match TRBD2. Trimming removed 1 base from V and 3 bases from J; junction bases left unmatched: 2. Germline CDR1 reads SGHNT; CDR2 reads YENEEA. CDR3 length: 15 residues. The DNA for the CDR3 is TGTGCCAGCAGCTTAGGCGGGAGGATCTACAATGAGCAGTTCTTC. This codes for CASSLGGRIYNEQFF.

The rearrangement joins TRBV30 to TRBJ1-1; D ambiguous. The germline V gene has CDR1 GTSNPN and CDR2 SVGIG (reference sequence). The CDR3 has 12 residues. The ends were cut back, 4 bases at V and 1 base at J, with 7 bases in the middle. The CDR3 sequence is CAWTWANTEAFF. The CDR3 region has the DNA TGTGCCTGGACCTGGGCGAACACTGAAGCTTTCTTT.